A selection of T cell receptor beta chains follows, all from one sample in a study of spatial heterogeneity in lung cancer. Via MiXCR, TCRdb re-called the 5' RACE reads, giving one row per CDR3 protein. The sample records around 8,000 distinct CDR3 sequences, over 8.5% being singletons. Specimen: lung tumor tissue, collected at surgery. These receptor sequences come from a male donor with early-stage non-small cell lung cancer. Each CDR3 is given with its conserved first and last residue. The D gene is left open where the match is weak. The size field is filled for only some rows; it gives once, few, many or a size class.

clone size: many; D gene: TRBD1; J gene: TRBJ1-5; V gene: TRBV6-1; CDR3 protein: CASSEAMGDSRSLQHF; CDR3 DNA: TGTGCCAGCAGTGAAGCGATGGGGGACAGCCGAAGCCTCCAGCATTTT
clone size: many; D gene: TRBD1; J gene: TRBJ2-1; V gene: TRBV28; CDR3 protein: CASSYQGDGSLDDEQFF; CDR3 DNA: TGTGCCAGCAGCTATCAGGGGGACGGCAGTCTGGACGATGAGCAGTTCTTC
clone size: -; D gene: TRBD1; J gene: TRBJ1-5; V gene: TRBV25-1; CDR3 protein: CASSSQGARQPQHF; CDR3 DNA: TGTGCCAGCAGTTCCCAGGGGGCGAGGCAGCCCCAGCATTTT
clone size: few; D gene: TRBD1; J gene: TRBJ1-5; V gene: TRBV20-1; CDR3 protein: CSARDRVANAGYQPQHF; CDR3 DNA: TGCAGTGCTAGGGACAGGGTAGCCAATGCGGGGTATCAGCCCCAGCATTTT
clone size: many; D gene: -; J gene: TRBJ2-5; V gene: TRBV12-3/TRBV12-4; CDR3 protein: CASSLGPRGGTQYF; CDR3 DNA: TGTGCCAGCAGTTTAGGGCCCCGAGGGGGGACCCAGTACTTC
clone size: -; D gene: -; J gene: TRBJ2-2; V gene: TRBV9; CDR3 protein: CASSSGETPNGELFF; CDR3 DNA: TGTGCCAGCAGCTCCGGGGAGACGCCCAACGGGGAGCTGTTTTTT
clone size: many; D gene: -; J gene: TRBJ1-1; V gene: TRBV27; CDR3 protein: CASSLLQKAEAFF; CDR3 DNA: TGTGCCAGCAGTCTTCTCCAAAAAGCTGAAGCTTTCTTT
clone size: many; D gene: TRBD1; J gene: TRBJ2-4; V gene: TRBV27; CDR3 protein: CASSSGTGGNIQYF; CDR3 DNA: TGTGCCAGCAGTTCCGGGACAGGGGGAAACATTCAGTACTTC
clone size: many; D gene: -; J gene: TRBJ1-1; V gene: TRBV18; CDR3 protein: CASSTGLTNTEAFF; CDR3 DNA: TGTGCCAGCTCGACGGGACTCACGAACACTGAAGCTTTCTTT
clone size: medium-sized; D gene: -; J gene: TRBJ1-2; V gene: TRBV20-1; CDR3 protein: CSARGRSDYGYTF; CDR3 DNA: TGCAGTGCTAGGGGGCGAAGCGACTATGGCTACACCTTC
clone size: medium-sized; D gene: -; J gene: TRBJ1-5; V gene: TRBV2; CDR3 protein: CASSGETDQPQHF; CDR3 DNA: TGTGCCAGCAGTGGGGAGACGGACCAGCCCCAGCATTTT
clone size: many; D gene: -; J gene: TRBJ2-2; V gene: TRBV11-1; CDR3 protein: CASSSILQGWTGELFF; CDR3 DNA: TGTGCCAGCAGCTCAATTCTCCAGGGCTGGACCGGGGAGCTGTTTTTT
clone size: large; D gene: -; J gene: TRBJ2-1; V gene: TRBV3-1; CDR3 protein: CASSHSTRSDEQFF; CDR3 DNA: TGTGCCAGCAGCCACTCGACTAGAAGCGATGAGCAGTTCTTC
clone size: many; D gene: TRBD1; J gene: TRBJ1-2; V gene: TRBV24-1; CDR3 protein: CATSRPGTGGAYGYTF; CDR3 DNA: TGTGCCACCAGTCGCCCCGGGACAGGGGGCGCCTATGGCTACACCTTC
clone size: medium-sized; D gene: -; J gene: TRBJ1-1; V gene: TRBV12-3/TRBV12-4; CDR3 protein: CASSPTGWRAFF; CDR3 DNA: TGTGCCAGCAGCCCAACAGGGTGGAGAGCTTTCTTT
clone size: many; D gene: -; J gene: TRBJ1-1; V gene: TRBV3-1; CDR3 protein: CASSAEFNTEAFF; CDR3 DNA: TGTGCCAGCAGTGCCGAATTTAACACTGAAGCTTTCTTT
clone size: many; D gene: -; J gene: TRBJ1-2; V gene: TRBV28; CDR3 protein: CASSLSIANYDGYTF; CDR3 DNA: TGTGCCAGCAGTTTATCCATAGCTAACTACGATGGCTACACCTTC
clone size: many; D gene: -; J gene: TRBJ2-1; V gene: TRBV12-3/TRBV12-4; CDR3 protein: CASTSHINEQFF; CDR3 DNA: TGTGCCAGCACCTCCCACATCAATGAGCAGTTCTTC
clone size: many; D gene: -; J gene: TRBJ2-7; V gene: TRBV27; CDR3 protein: CASSSDRNRYEQYF; CDR3 DNA: TGTGCCAGCAGTTCTGACAGGAATAGGTACGAGCAGTACTTC
clone size: medium-sized; D gene: TRBD1; J gene: TRBJ2-2; V gene: TRBV5-6; CDR3 protein: CASSLRQGTGELFF; CDR3 DNA: TGTGCCAGCAGCCTAAGACAGGGAACCGGGGAGCTGTTTTTT
clone size: many; D gene: TRBD1; J gene: TRBJ1-4; V gene: TRBV12-3/TRBV12-4; CDR3 protein: CASSLETGGEKLFF; CDR3 DNA: TGTGCCAGCAGTTTGGAGACAGGGGGTGAAAAACTGTTTTTT
clone size: large; D gene: -; J gene: TRBJ2-7; V gene: TRBV20-1; CDR3 protein: CSARQFPSYEQYF; CDR3 DNA: TGCAGTGCTAGACAGTTCCCCTCCTACGAGCAGTACTTC
clone size: many; D gene: -; J gene: TRBJ1-2; V gene: TRBV4-1; CDR3 protein: CASSPSGTSLRGAYGYTF; CDR3 DNA: TGCGCCAGCAGCCCGTCAGGGACTTCCTTGCGAGGGGCTTATGGCTACACCTTC
clone size: many; D gene: -; J gene: TRBJ2-1; V gene: TRBV28; CDR3 protein: CASRSRGPPNDEQFF; CDR3 DNA: TGTGCCAGCAGAAGTCGCGGACCACCGAACGATGAGCAGTTCTTC
clone size: medium-sized; D gene: -; J gene: TRBJ1-1; V gene: TRBV6-6; CDR3 protein: CASSYSDSGTEAFF; CDR3 DNA: TGTGCCAGCAGTTACTCAGACTCGGGCACTGAAGCTTTCTTT
clone size: many; D gene: -; J gene: TRBJ2-5; V gene: TRBV20-1; CDR3 protein: CSARVIGLSGNLQETQYF; CDR3 DNA: TGCAGTGCTAGAGTTATCGGGCTATCGGGGAACCTTCAAGAGACCCAGTACTTC